The entry that follows covers one TCR beta chain sequence. The antigen is undetermined. Germline V CDR1 and CDR2: SQVTM, ANQGSEA. Trimming cost V 4 bases and J 7 bases, with 11 bases left between them. The CDR3 has 12 residues. 13 Jbeta primers and 60 Vbeta primers were used for the PCR. Authors' processing steps: There were about 88 million unique TCR beta chains by a later count, and 10 million to 12 million of them were shared. Assay used: immunoSEQ multiplex PCR; TCRdb lists only in-frame clones, some missing. That table supplies the V and J calls and clone size; D and trimming were determined from the DNA. The sample contains tens of thousands of clones, around 72% of which appear only once. The sample belongs to a study of cytomegalovirus exposure and HLA in healthy donors. General study results and limits: Usually a TCR sequence was rare, but some public TCRs were found in many donors. Later analysis showed TCR association rates varying by HLA locus, highest for DRB1 and lowest for HLA-C. In a later analysis, parvovirus B19, influenza, CMV and Epstein-Barr virus appeared linked to several top co-occurrence clusters.

The chain is built from TRBV29-1 and TRBJ1-5; D ambiguous. Sequencing was performed on PBMCs. The source of this sequence is a woman aged 45-65 years in good health and CMV-seropositive. CDR3 sequence (DNA): TGCAGCGTTGGAGGAGACGGGCAGCCCCAGCATTTT. Translated: CSVGGDGQPQHF.